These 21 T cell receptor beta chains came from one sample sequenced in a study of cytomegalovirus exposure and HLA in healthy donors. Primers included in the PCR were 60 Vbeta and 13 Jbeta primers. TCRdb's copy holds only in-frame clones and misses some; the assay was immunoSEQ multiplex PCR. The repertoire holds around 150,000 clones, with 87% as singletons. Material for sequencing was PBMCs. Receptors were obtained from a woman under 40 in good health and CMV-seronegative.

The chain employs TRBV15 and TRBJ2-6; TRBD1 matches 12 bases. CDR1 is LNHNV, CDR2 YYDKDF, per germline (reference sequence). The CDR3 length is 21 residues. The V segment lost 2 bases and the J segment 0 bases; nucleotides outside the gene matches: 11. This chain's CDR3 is CATSRTPGQGASSSGANVLTF. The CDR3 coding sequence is TGTGCCACCAGCAGAACGCCGGGACAGGGGGCCTCTTCCTCTGGGGCCAACGTCCTGACTTTC.

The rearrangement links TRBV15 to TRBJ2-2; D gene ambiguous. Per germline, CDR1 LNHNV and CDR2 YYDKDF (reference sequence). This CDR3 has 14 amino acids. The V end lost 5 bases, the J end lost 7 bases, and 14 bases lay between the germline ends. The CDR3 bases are TGTGCCACCAGCCGCACAGTCTTAGGCGGGGAGCTGTTTTTT. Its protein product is CATSRTVLGGELFF.

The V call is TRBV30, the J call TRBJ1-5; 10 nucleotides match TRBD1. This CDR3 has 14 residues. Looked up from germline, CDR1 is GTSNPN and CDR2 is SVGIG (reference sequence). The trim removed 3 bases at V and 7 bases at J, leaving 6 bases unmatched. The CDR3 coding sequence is TGTGCCTGGAGCCCGGGACAGGGGCAACAGCCCCAGCATTTT. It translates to CAWSPGQGQQPQHF.

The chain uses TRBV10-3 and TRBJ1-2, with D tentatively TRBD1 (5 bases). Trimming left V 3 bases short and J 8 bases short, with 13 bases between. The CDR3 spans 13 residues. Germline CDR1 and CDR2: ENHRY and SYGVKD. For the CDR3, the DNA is TGTGCCATCAGTGACAGGGCAATTGAAGGCTACACCTTC. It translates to CAISDRAIEGYTF.

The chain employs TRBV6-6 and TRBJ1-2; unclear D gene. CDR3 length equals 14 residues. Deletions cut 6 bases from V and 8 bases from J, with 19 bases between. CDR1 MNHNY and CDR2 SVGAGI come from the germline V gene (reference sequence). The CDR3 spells CASSPLWEAPGYTF. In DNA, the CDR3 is TGTGCCAGCAGCCCGCTGTGGGAGGCCCCGGGCTACACCTTC.

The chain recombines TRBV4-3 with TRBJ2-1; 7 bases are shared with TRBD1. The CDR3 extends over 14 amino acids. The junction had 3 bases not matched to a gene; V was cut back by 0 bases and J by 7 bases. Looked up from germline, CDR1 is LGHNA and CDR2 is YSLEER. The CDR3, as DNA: TGCGCCAGCAGCCAAGAAGGGGGCAGGAATGAGCAGTTCTTC. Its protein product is CASSQEGGRNEQFF.

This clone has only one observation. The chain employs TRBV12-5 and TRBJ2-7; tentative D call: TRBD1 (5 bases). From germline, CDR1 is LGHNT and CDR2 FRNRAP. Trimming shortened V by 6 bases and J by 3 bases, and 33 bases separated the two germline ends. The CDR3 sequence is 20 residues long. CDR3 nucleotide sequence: TGTGCTAGTGGCTTACCCACCCCCCCAGGAGACGGTAAGGGGAACTACGAGCAGTACTTC. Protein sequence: CASGLPTPPGDGKGNYEQYF. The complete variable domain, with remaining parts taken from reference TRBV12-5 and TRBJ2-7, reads DARVTQTPRHKVTEMGQEVTMRCQPILGHNTVFWYRQTMMQGLELLAYFRNRAPLDDSGMPKDRFSAEMPDATLATLKIQPSEPRDSAVYFCASGLPTPPGDGKGNYEQYFGPGTRLTVT.

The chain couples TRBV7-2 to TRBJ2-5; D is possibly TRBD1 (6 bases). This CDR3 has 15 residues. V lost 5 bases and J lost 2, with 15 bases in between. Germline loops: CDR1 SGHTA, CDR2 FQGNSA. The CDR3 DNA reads TGTGCCAGCAGCCCCTTCAGGGGACCACAAGAGACCCAGTACTTC. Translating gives CASSPFRGPQETQYF.

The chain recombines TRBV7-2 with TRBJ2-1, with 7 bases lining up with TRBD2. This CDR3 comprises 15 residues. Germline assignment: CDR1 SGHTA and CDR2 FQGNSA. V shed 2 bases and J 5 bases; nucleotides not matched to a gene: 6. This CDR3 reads CASSLYGRNHNEQFF. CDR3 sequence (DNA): TGTGCCAGCAGCTTATACGGGAGGAACCACAATGAGCAGTTCTTC.

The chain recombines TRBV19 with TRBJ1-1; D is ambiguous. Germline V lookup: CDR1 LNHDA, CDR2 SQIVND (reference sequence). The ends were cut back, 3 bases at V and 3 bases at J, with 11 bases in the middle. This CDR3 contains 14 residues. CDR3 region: CASSMLRSYTEAFF. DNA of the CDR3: TGTGCCAGTAGTATGTTAAGGAGCTACACTGAAGCTTTCTTT.

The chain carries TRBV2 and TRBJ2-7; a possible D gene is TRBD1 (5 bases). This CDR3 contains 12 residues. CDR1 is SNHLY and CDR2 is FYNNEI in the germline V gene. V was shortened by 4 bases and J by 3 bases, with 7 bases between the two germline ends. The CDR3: CASSVGDYEQYF. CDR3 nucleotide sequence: TGTGCCAGCAGTGTAGGGGACTACGAGCAGTACTTC.

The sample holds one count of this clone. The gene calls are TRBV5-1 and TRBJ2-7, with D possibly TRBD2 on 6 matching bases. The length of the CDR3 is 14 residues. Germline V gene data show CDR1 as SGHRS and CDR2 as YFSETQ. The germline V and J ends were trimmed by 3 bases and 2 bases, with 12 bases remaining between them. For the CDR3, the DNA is TGCGCCAGCAGCTCCCCGGGAGCAGCCTACGAGCAGTACTTC. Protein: CASSSPGAAYEQYF.

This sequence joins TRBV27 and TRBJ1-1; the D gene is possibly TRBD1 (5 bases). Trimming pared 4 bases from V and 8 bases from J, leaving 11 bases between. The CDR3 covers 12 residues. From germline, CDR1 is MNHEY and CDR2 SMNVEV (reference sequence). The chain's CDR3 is CASSSGWSEAFF. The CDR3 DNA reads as TGTGCCAGCAGTTCAGGGTGGTCAGAAGCTTTCTTT.

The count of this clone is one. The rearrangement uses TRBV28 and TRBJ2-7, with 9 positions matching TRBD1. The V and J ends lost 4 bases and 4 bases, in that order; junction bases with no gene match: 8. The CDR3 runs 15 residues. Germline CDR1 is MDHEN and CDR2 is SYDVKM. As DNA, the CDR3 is TGTGCCAGCAGTTCAAACAGGGGGCGATCGTACGAGCAGTACTTC. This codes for CASSSNRGRSYEQYF.

The CDR3: CASSPLSSGNTIYF. CDR3 nucleotide sequence: TGTGCCAGCAGTCCCTTGTCTTCTGGAAACACCATATATTTT. This chain joins TRBV6-1 and TRBJ1-3; D not certain. The germline V gene encodes CDR1 MNHNS and CDR2 SASEGT. The length of the CDR3 is 14 residues. The V end was cut by 5 bases, the J end by 1 base, with 9 bases between.

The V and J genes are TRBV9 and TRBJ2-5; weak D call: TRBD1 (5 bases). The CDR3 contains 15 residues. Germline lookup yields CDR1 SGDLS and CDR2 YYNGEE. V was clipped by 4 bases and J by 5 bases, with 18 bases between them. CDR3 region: CASSLTDHYGETQYF. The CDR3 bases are TGTGCCAGCAGCCTGACAGACCATTATGGGGAGACCCAGTACTTC.

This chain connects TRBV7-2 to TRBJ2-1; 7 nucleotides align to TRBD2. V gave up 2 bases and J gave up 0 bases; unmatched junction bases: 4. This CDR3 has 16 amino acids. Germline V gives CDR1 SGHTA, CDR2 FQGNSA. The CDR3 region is CASSLRRGFSYNEQFF. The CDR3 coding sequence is TGTGCCAGCAGCTTACGGCGGGGGTTCTCCTACAATGAGCAGTTCTTC.

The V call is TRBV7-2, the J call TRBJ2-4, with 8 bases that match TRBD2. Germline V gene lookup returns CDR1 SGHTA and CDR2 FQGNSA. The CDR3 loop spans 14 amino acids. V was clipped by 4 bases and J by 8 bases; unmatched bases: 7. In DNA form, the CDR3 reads TGTGCCAGCAGCTCGGGACTAGTTGTGGACATTCAGTACTTC. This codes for CASSSGLVVDIQYF.

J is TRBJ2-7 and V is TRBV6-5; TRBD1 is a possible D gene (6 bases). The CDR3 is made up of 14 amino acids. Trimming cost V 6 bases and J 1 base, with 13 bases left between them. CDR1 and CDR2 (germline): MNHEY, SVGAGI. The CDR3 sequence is CASSLRGLSYEQYF. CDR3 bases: TGTGCCAGCAGCCTCAGGGGATTATCCTACGAGCAGTACTTC.

As DNA, the CDR3 is TGTGCCAGCAGCCAGGGGGGGTTCAGCTCTGGAAACACCATATATTTT. This gives the protein CASSQGGFSSGNTIYF. The chain carries TRBV14 and TRBJ1-3; tentative D call: TRBD1 (5 bases). CDR1 and CDR2 (germline): SGHDN, FVKESK. The V end lost 3 bases, the J end lost 0 bases, and 12 bases lay between the germline ends. The CDR3 is made up of 16 amino acids. The complete variable domain, with remaining parts taken from reference TRBV14 and TRBJ1-3, reads EAGVTQFPSHSVIEKGQTVTLRCDPISGHDNLYWYRRVMGKEIKFLLHFVKESKQDESGMPNNRFLAERTGGTYSTLKVQPAELEDSGVYFCASSQGGFSSGNTIYFGEGSWLTVV.

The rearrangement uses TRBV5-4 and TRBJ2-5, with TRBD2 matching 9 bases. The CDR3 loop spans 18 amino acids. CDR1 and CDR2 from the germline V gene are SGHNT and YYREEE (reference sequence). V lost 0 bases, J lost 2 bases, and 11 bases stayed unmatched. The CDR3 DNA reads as TGTGCCAGCAGCTTGGAACTCAGGCTAGCGGGAATTCAAGAGACCCAGTACTTC. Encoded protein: CASSLELRLAGIQETQYF. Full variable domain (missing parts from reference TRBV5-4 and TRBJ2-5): ETGVTQSPTHLIKTRGQQVTLRCSSQSGHNTVSWYQQALGQGPQFIFQYYREEENGRGNFPPRFSGLQFPNYSSELNVNALELDDSALYLCASSLELRLAGIQETQYFGPGTRLLVL.